This record concerns one T cell receptor (beta chain) sequence. Its antigen is not yet known. Qualities for individual bases were not recorded, and no much larger clone is one base off. This record comes from a study of blood T cell repertoires in COVID-19 (dated by TCRdb to between 2020 and 2021). With respect to the entire study: Samples covering the acute and convalescent phases of COVID-19 were provided by collaborators in the United States, Italy and Spain. Nearly every sample came with metadata listing a de-identified subject ID, COVID-19 status, age in years and sex. The repertoires were made available in a free public database intended to serve as a resource for research on the immune response to SARS-CoV-2. Subjects who had been exposed to COVID-19, were actively infected with it, or had recovered from it provided the deeply sampled blood TCRbeta repertoires that made up the dataset. Where available, HLA class I and class II types were obtained from metadata supplied by the sample provider rather than from assay-based typing. The prospective study material was composed of cDNA or gDNA derived from T cells, B-cell-depleted T cells, or PBMCs. The samples were drawn from the first 160 participants of the ongoing ImmuneRACE study and from some 1,300 subjects provided by 6 global collaborators. General conclusions and limits of the study: The amount of clinical and demographic metadata varied by source and participant and was provided uncurated.

The immunoSEQ Assay, a bias-controlled multiplex PCR, was used to amplify TCRbeta CDR3 regions from genomic DNA. On the study's bioinformatics: Within the assay, amplification of reference gene primers was used to estimate how many nucleated cells each sample contained. To quantify the absolute abundance of each unique TCRbeta CDR3 rearrangement, sequence reads were collapsed and filtered. Productive Simpson clonality was computed per sample as the square root of Simpson's diversity index over productive rearrangements. What TCRdb holds here is the immuneACCESS table cut down to in-frame rearrangements. Part of the clones is not present; checked against another copy, under half of the missing clones reflect an unresolved V gene, and the others are unexplained. The D gene and trimming were derived from the DNA, and the V and J assignments and clone size from that table. The table for this sample lists around 70,000 clones; roughly 87% of them were counted only once. Under 7% of the sample lies in the top ten.

Trimming removed 0 bases from V and 3 bases from J; the gene matches leave 5 bases unexplained. From the cysteine up to the phenylalanine, the CDR3 has a length of 15 residues. Only CDR3 DNA remains: 45 bases, in frame from the first base. The germline V gene yields SGHTA for CDR1 and FQGTGA for CDR2. Collaborating institutions collected whole blood in K2EDTA tubes following their own protocols. For TCRbeta analysis, collaborators shipped samples in one of three forms: frozen whole blood, isolated PBMCs, or DNA extracted from either of those sample types. This clonotype was sampled from a man over 45 with active COVID-19. The sequenced sample was peripheral blood. Recombination connected TRBV7-3 to TRBJ2-7; 7 bases in the junction line up with TRBD2. The DNA is as follows: TGTGCCAGCAGCTTAACTCCGGGAGGAAGCTACGAGCAGTACTTC. The translation is CASSLTPGGSYEQYF.